This T cell receptor beta chain stems from a study of blood T cell repertoires in COVID-19. On the study more broadly: PBMCs, B-cell-depleted T cells, or T cells were the source of the cDNA or gDNA that made up the material.

The germline CDR1 and CDR2 sequences are MNHEY and SVGAGI. The CDR3 consists of 15 residues. V lost 2 bases to trimming and J lost 1 base; unmatched junction nucleotides: 2. Profiling relied on immunoSEQ multiplex PCR, and the TCRdb table lists in-frame clones only, not all of them. The sample comprises about 180,000 clones, 70% to 90% of which are singletons, and around 8.6% rests with the top ten. The chain recombines TRBV6-5 with TRBJ1-5, with 7 bases identical to TRBD1. The receptor's source is a man aged 45-65 years with active or convalescent COVID-19. Sequenced sample: peripheral blood. CDR3 sequence (DNA): TGTGCCAGCAGTTACGGGACAGCAAGCAATCAGCCCCAGCATTTT. This codes for CASSYGTASNQPQHF.